The clone carrying this TCR beta chain was observed many times. Its antigen is unknown. CDR1 is MNHEY and CDR2 is SVGAGI in the germline V gene. Trimming took 2 bases from V and 7 from J, leaving 12 bases between them. The CDR3 loop spans 15 amino acids. Deep-level running was used for the assay. Assay: immunoSEQ multiplex PCR; the TCRdb copy retains only in-frame clones and omits some. In the table there are about 1 million clones, roughly 70% of which are singletons. The data stem from a study of shared clonotypes between healthy human individuals. Study outcomes and limitations: When naive CD4 clonotypes were compared across a few donors, approximately 5% were shared.

This sequence was found in a man between 18 and 29 years old in good health. The material sequenced was memory CD4+ T cells sorted from blood. Regarding subset: CD45RA-negative fraction. The chain recombines TRBV6-5 with TRBJ2-6; no reliable D call. Written as DNA, the CDR3 is TGTGCCAGCAGTTACAGGTCTCCAGGAGCCAACGTCCTGACTTTC. It specifies CASSYRSPGANVLTF.